The 24 T cell receptor beta chains below were found in one sample sequenced in a study of T-cell reconstitution after alpha-beta-depleted transplantation in children. Molecular barcoding with unique molecular identifiers was used for the TCRbeta library. TCRdb reprocessed the PCR reads via MiXCR and lists one record per CDR3 protein. The sample includes hundreds of thousands of distinct CDR3 sequences, roughly 24% of them seen just once. The sequencing here drew on PBMCs, mostly from graft donor cells, taken 360 days after TCRalphabeta/CD19-depleted stem cell transplant. The receptors were gathered from a boy in the first two years of life who had a stem cell transplant for acute myeloid leukemia, so the T cells may come from the graft donor.

This clonotype was picked up many times. The chain links TRBV29-1 to TRBJ2-5; D is perhaps TRBD1 (6 bases). V lost 6 bases and J 0 bases, leaving 11 bases between the germline ends. CDR3 size: 13 residues. Per the germline V gene, CDR1 is SQVTM and CDR2 is ANQGSEA. CDR3 sequence (DNA): TGCAGCGTCCTAACAGGGTACCAAGAGACCCAGTACTTC. Amino acid sequence: CSVLTGYQETQYF.

This clonotype was detected only a few times. The rearrangement links TRBV6-1 to TRBJ2-7; the D gene is possibly TRBD2 (5 bases). There are 15 residues in the CDR3. Germline CDR1 MNHNS, CDR2 SASEGT. The ends were cut back, 7 bases at V and 2 bases at J, with 18 bases in the middle. The CDR3 DNA reads as TGTGCCAGCACCCAATACGTTACGGGGACCTACGAGCAGTACGTC. As protein: CASTQYVTGTYEQYV.

This clonotype was recorded a few times. This chain uses TRBV29-1 with TRBJ2-1, with 8 bases lining up with TRBD2. CDR1 SQVTM and CDR2 ANQGSEA come from the germline V gene. J was trimmed by 5 bases and V by 4 bases; bases with no gene match: 1. This CDR3 is 12 amino acids long. The CDR3 DNA reads TGCAGCGTTGCACTAGCGGACAATGAGCAGTTCTTC. As protein: CSVALADNEQFF.

This clonotype has ten or more counts. This sequence joins TRBV20-1 and TRBJ1-2; TRBD1 matches at 11 bases. The germline gives CDR1 DFQATT, CDR2 SNEGSKA (reference sequence). J lost 4 bases, V lost 0 bases, and 10 bases had no gene match. The CDR3 has 17 amino acids. CDR3 bases: TGCAGTGCTAGAGATGTGAGCGGGACAGGGGGGTCCTATGGCTACACCTTC. This gives the protein CSARDVSGTGGSYGYTF.

The chain employs TRBV20-1 and TRBJ1-5; 8 bases fit TRBD1. Per germline, CDR1 DFQATT and CDR2 SNEGSKA (reference sequence). This CDR3 comprises 14 residues. V was clipped by 0 bases and J by 5 bases; unmatched bases: 3. CDR3 in DNA: TGCAGTGCTAGAGATGACAGGGGTCATCAGCCCCAGCATTTT. This translates into CSARDDRGHQPQHF.

This clonotype was observed many times. The chain joins TRBV5-1 to TRBJ2-3; 9 nucleotides agree with TRBD1. The CDR3 runs to 13 residues. The germline CDR1 and CDR2 sequences are SGHRS and YFSETQ. V was clipped by 6 bases and J by 3 bases; unmatched bases: 2. The CDR3 region is CASTDRGTDTQYF. The CDR3 bases are TGCGCCAGCACGGACAGGGGAACAGATACGCAGTATTTT. Full variable domain (outside the CDR3, taken from reference TRBV5-1 and TRBJ2-3): KAGVTQTPRYLIKTRGQQVTLSCSPISGHRSVSWYQQTPGQGLQFLFEYFSETQRNKGNFPGRFSGRQFSNSRSEMNVSTLELGDSALYLCASTDRGTDTQYFGPGTRLTVL.

The sample holds many counts of this clonotype. The chain has TRBV6-4 and TRBJ1-4; TRBD1 agrees at 10 bases. The CDR3 totals 19 residues. The germline V gene has CDR1 MRHNA and CDR2 SNTAGT. V shed 5 bases and J 1 base; nucleotides not matched to a gene: 13. The CDR3 DNA sequence: TGTGCCAGCAGTCGGACCGGGACAGGGGAGGGGATAACTAATGAAAAACTGTTTTTT. Translated: CASSRTGTGEGITNEKLFF.

This clonotype came up a few times. The chain is built from TRBV5-8 and TRBJ2-7; D perhaps matches TRBD2 (5 bases). The ends were cut back, 3 bases at V and 3 bases at J, with 16 bases in the middle. The CDR3 covers 15 residues. Germline values: CDR1 SGHTS, CDR2 YDEGEE. The CDR3 coding sequence is TGTGCCAGCAGCTGGGCCCTGAGGGATTTCTACGAGCAGTACGTC. Translation: CASSWALRDFYEQYV.

Worth noting for this clonotype: A single base separates this from a much larger clone, so it may be a read error. The V and J genes are TRBV12-3 or TRBV12-4 and TRBJ1-2; D is perhaps TRBD1 (5 bases). Trimming left V 4 bases short and J 4 bases short, with 7 bases between. This CDR3 has 12 amino acids. The CDR3 here is CASSSGIYGYTF. DNA for the CDR3: TGTGCCAGCAGTTCAGGGATCTATGGCTACACCTTC.

At least ten counts were recorded for this clonotype. The chain couples TRBV7-6 to TRBJ2-7, with a tentative D call TRBD2 (6 bases). Trimming took off 3 bases at V and 5 bases at J, with 11 bases between the two ends. Looked up from germline, CDR1 is SGHVS and CDR2 is FNYEAQ. This CDR3 comprises 13 residues. The CDR3 sequence is CASSFMGGNEQYF. The DNA for the CDR3 is TGTGCCAGCAGCTTTATGGGGGGTAACGAGCAGTACTTC.

This clonotype showed up many times. The genes are TRBV20-1 and TRBJ2-6; unclear D gene. The CDR3 sequence is 13 residues long. With 5 bases removed from V and 4 bases from J, the gap between germline ends came to 9 bases. The germline CDR1 and CDR2 sequences are DFQATT and SNEGSKA (reference sequence). CDR3 in amino acids: CSARRWGANVLTF. The CDR3 DNA reads as TGCAGTGCTCGAAGGTGGGGGGCCAACGTCCTGACTTTC.

This clonotype has more than one count but fewer than ten. The rearrangement links TRBV20-1 to TRBJ1-6; D remains unclear. V lost 6 bases and J 7 bases, leaving 16 bases between the germline ends. CDR1 is DFQATT, CDR2 SNEGSKA, per germline (reference sequence). This CDR3 has 14 amino acids. The CDR3, as DNA: TGCAGTGCACTTCACCGGGCCTTGAATTCACCCCTCCACTTT. Translated: CSALHRALNSPLHF.

V is TRBV27 and J is TRBJ2-1; possible D gene TRBD1, 6 bases. V shed 11 bases and J shed 8 bases, with 16 bases lying between them. Germline CDR1 reads MNHEY; CDR2 reads SMNVEV (reference sequence). The CDR3 is 12 residues long. The CDR3 DNA is TGTGCCTGTGGAGGTACAGGGTATGAGCAGTTCTTC. Protein sequence: CACGGTGYEQFF.

This clonotype was detected many times. The CDR3 protein is CSVEGGLAGGPPYNEQFF. As DNA, the CDR3 is TGCAGCGTTGAAGGGGGACTAGCGGGGGGTCCCCCCTACAATGAGCAGTTCTTC. The J gene is TRBJ2-1, the V gene TRBV29-1; the match to TRBD2 covers 15 bases. The germline V gene encodes CDR1 SQVTM and CDR2 ANQGSEA. With V trimmed by 1 base and J by 2 bases, 6 bases remained unmatched. The CDR3 runs to 18 residues.

This clonotype was seen many times. The chain has TRBV2 and TRBJ2-1, with D unclear. Per the germline V gene, CDR1 is SNHLY and CDR2 is FYNNEI. V lost 6 bases and J 5 bases, leaving 5 bases between the germline ends. The CDR3 extends over 11 amino acids. The CDR3: CASRSDNEQFF. CDR3 DNA sequence: TGTGCCAGCAGGTCCGACAATGAGCAGTTCTTC.

The rearrangement uses TRBV4-3 and TRBJ2-2; the D call may be TRBD1 or TRBD2 (5 bases each). The V end lost 1 base, the J end lost 4 bases, and 13 bases lay between the germline ends. This CDR3 comprises 16 residues. Germline assignment: CDR1 LGHNA and CDR2 YSLEER. DNA of the CDR3: TGCGCCAGCAGCCAAGGGTCCGGGACCCCCACCGGGGAGCTGTTTTTT. Translating it yields CASSQGSGTPTGELFF.

In its sample, this clonotype was seen many times. As DNA, the CDR3 is TGCAGTTCAAAACAGGGGGCGCGGGAGCAGTTCTTC. Translating it yields CSSKQGAREQFF. The chain recombines TRBV20-1 with TRBJ2-1; 9 nucleotides match TRBD1. The CDR3 is 12 residues long. Per the germline V gene, CDR1 is DFQATT and CDR2 is SNEGSKA (reference sequence). V lost 8 bases to trimming and J lost 10 bases; unmatched junction nucleotides: 9.

V is TRBV7-2 and J is TRBJ2-5; TRBD1 matches 8 bases. This CDR3 spans 16 amino acids. The germline CDR1 and CDR2 sequences are SGHTA and FQGNSA. V lost 5 bases and J lost 4; bases outside the gene matches: 12. Written as DNA, the CDR3 is TGTGCCAGCAGCCTGCGGGGACAGGCGTCACGAGAGACCCAGTACTTC. It yields the protein CASSLRGQASRETQYF.

This clonotype appeared a few times. Germline is not matched at one junction end, which may reflect a read error. The chain is built from TRBV6-5 and TRBJ2-5, with D tentatively TRBD2 (5 bases). The CDR3 spans 14 residues. Germline V lookup: CDR1 MNHEY, CDR2 SVGAGI. The CDR3 DNA reads TGTGCCAGCAGTGACTCCCCGGGGAAAGAGACCCAGTACTTC. This sequence encodes CASSDSPGKETQYF.

In this sample, this clonotype turned up many times. The CDR3: CASSRLLAGNEQYF. The CDR3 region has the DNA TGTGCCAGTAGTCGACTACTAGCGGGGAACGAGCAGTACTTC. This chain uses TRBV19 with TRBJ2-7; TRBD2 agrees at 10 bases. The germline V gene has CDR1 LNHDA and CDR2 SQIVND (reference sequence). With 5 bases clipped from V and 5 bases from J, the junction kept 6 bases outside the gene matches. This CDR3 is built from 14 residues.

This clonotype turned up a few times. The genes are TRBV20-1 and TRBJ2-7; D might be TRBD2 (5 bases). The V end was cut by 5 bases, the J end by 4 bases, with 15 bases between. The CDR3 length is 13 residues. Germline CDR1 and CDR2: DFQATT and SNEGSKA (reference sequence). CDR3 coding DNA: TGCAGTGCTCTTCCCGTTCGGGGATACGAGCAGTACTTC. This gives the protein CSALPVRGYEQYF.

This clonotype came up many times. The chain uses TRBV29-1 and TRBJ1-1, with 7 positions matching TRBD1. This CDR3 spans 13 amino acids. Germline CDR1 reads SQVTM; CDR2 reads ANQGSEA. Trimming took 6 bases from V and 1 from J; bases not matched to a gene: 5. The CDR3 region is CSVGDRKNTEAFF. CDR3 in DNA: TGCAGCGTGGGGGACAGAAAGAACACTGAAGCTTTCTTT.

The CDR3 DNA is TGCGCCAGCAGCCAGGCGACTAGCGGGGGATACAATGAGCAGTTCTTC. Protein sequence: CASSQATSGGYNEQFF. This chain uses TRBV4-3 with TRBJ2-1; 12 nucleotides match TRBD2. Germline assignment: CDR1 LGHNA and CDR2 YSLEER. This CDR3 contains 16 residues. Trimming cost V 3 bases and J 4 bases; bases outside gene matches: 4.

This clonotype has at least ten counts. The CDR3 nucleotides read TGCAGCGTTGTTGAAGGTGAATACGAGCAGTACTTC. This gives the protein CSVVEGEYEQYF. The chain links TRBV29-1 to TRBJ2-7; D remains unclear. The V and J ends lost 4 bases and 4 bases respectively, with 11 bases between them. Germline-derived CDR1 and CDR2 are SQVTM and ANQGSEA. The length of the CDR3 is 12 residues.